This passage covers 25 T cell receptor beta chains from one sample sequenced in a study of regulatory T cells in long-lasting Graves disease. Time point noted: persistent/refractory GD, antithyroid drugs over 5 years with positive TRAb. With RNA extracted from PBMCs as input, the TCR library was made. Relying on iRepertoire HTBI primers and Arm-PCR of CDR3 regions, the team built TCR beta libraries. TCRdb called the multiplex PCR reads again in MiXCR, with one record for every CDR3 protein. The top ten hold approximately 53% of the sample, which has over 250,000 distinct CDR3 sequences, around a fifth seen once. Sequencing used peripheral blood mononuclear cells (PBMCs), obtained when the disease was refractory, from a patient treated with antithyroid drugs. The receptors come from a female donor with Graves disease.

In its sample, this clonotype was seen a few times. The V gene is TRBV7-2, the J gene TRBJ2-7, with 13 nucleotides matching TRBD2. With V trimmed by 5 bases and J by 3 bases, 16 bases remained unmatched. The CDR3 length is 19 residues. Germline V CDR1 and CDR2: SGHTA, FQGNSA. CDR3 loop: CASSQMTLAGGPTVYEQYF. CDR3 DNA: TGTGCCAGCAGCCAAATGACACTAGCGGGAGGGCCTACCGTCTACGAGCAGTACTTC. Full variable domain (remainder filled in from reference TRBV7-2 and TRBJ2-7): GAGVSQSPSNKVTEKGKDVELRCDPISGHTALYWYRQSLGQGLEFLIYFQGNSAPDKSGLPSDRFSAERTGGSVSTLTIQRTQQEDSAVYLCASSQMTLAGGPTVYEQYFGPGTRLTVT.

This clonotype occurred a few times. The gene calls are TRBV25-1 and TRBJ2-7; 7 bases fit TRBD2. CDR1 MGHDK and CDR2 SYGVNS come from the germline V gene. The trim removed 1 base at V and 2 bases at J, leaving 5 bases unmatched. The CDR3 spans 15 residues. This CDR3 is CASSEWGGVTYEQYF. CDR3 nucleotide sequence: TGTGCCAGCAGTGAATGGGGGGGGGTAACCTACGAGCAGTACTTC.

This clonotype was detected ten times or more. The chain combines TRBV7-2 with TRBJ1-5; D not certain. The V end was cut by 5 bases, the J end by 5 bases, with 16 bases between. This CDR3 has 15 amino acids. The germline V gene encodes CDR1 SGHTA and CDR2 FQGNSA. CDR3 DNA sequence: TGTGCCAGCAGCCCGGACCGCTCCGTCTATCAGCCCCAGCATTTT. Residues: CASSPDRSVYQPQHF.

The V and J genes are TRBV4-3 and TRBJ2-5; the match to TRBD2 covers 13 bases. Per germline, CDR1 LGHNA and CDR2 YSLEER. Unmatched junction bases numbered 10, after V lost 4 bases and J lost 5 bases. This CDR3 is 17 amino acids long. The CDR3 is CASSLLLLAGGKETQYF. CDR3 coding DNA: TGCGCCAGCAGCCTACTTCTACTAGCGGGAGGGAAGGAGACCCAGTACTTC.

There are many counts of this clonotype. The V gene is TRBV11-2, the J gene TRBJ2-7; 8 bases are shared with TRBD2. Trimming at V came to 5 bases and at J to 0 bases, leaving 15 bases not matched to a gene. Germline V gene sequence: CDR1 SGHAT, CDR2 FQNNGV. The CDR3 is made up of 18 amino acids. The CDR3 DNA sequence: TGTGCCAGCAGCCCACACCGCCGTGGGACTAGTAGCTCCTACGAGCAGTACTTC. The encoded protein is CASSPHRRGTSSSYEQYF.

This clonotype has a handful of counts. This chain uses TRBV6-2 or TRBV6-3 with TRBJ2-7, with 7 bases identical to TRBD1. V dropped 6 bases and J dropped 5; count of bases not matched to a gene: 10. There are 14 residues in the CDR3. The germline CDR1 and CDR2 sequences are MNHEY and SVGEGT. CDR3 bases: TGTGCCAGCAGAGATTTGGGACAGTCAAACGAGCAGTACTTC. It is translated as CASRDLGQSNEQYF.

This clonotype was detected many times. CDR3 nucleotides: TGTGCCAGCAGTTCCTCGGGGACTAGCGGGGGACCCAACCAAGAGACCCAGTACTTC. Translated: CASSSSGTSGGPNQETQYF. The genes are TRBV6-5 and TRBJ2-5; TRBD2 aligns across 14 bases. V was clipped by 4 bases and J by 0 bases; unmatched bases: 10. Germline CDR1 and CDR2: MNHEY and SVGAGI. The CDR3 contains 19 residues.

The chain carries TRBV29-1 and TRBJ1-1; D possibly corresponds to TRBD1 (5 bases). Looked up from germline, CDR1 is SQVTM and CDR2 is ANQGSEA. V was pared by 8 bases and J by 1 base, with 17 bases between. This CDR3 comprises 14 residues. The CDR3 here is CSSVVGVQNTEAFF. The CDR3 coding sequence is TGCAGCTCTGTGGTGGGGGTTCAGAACACTGAAGCTTTCTTT.

The chain links TRBV14 to TRBJ2-1, with D unclear. V lost 1 base and J lost 7, with 5 bases in between. The CDR3 extends over 12 amino acids. Germline CDR1 is SGHDN and CDR2 is FVKESK. CDR3 sequence (DNA): TGTGCCAGCAGCCAAGGGGGTAATGAGCAGTTCTTC. It yields the protein CASSQGGNEQFF.

This clonotype was observed a handful of times. The chain carries TRBV6-5 and TRBJ1-3; D remains unclear. The V gene lost 2 bases and the J gene lost 0 bases, with 8 bases spanning the gap. Per germline, CDR1 MNHEY and CDR2 SVGAGI. The CDR3 contains 15 residues. CDR3 region: CASSYPDGSGNTIYF. CDR3 DNA sequence: TGTGCCAGCAGTTACCCCGACGGCTCTGGAAACACCATATATTTT.

J is TRBJ1-6 and V is TRBV7-2; D is unresolved. V lost 2 bases and J 8 bases, leaving 13 bases between the germline ends. CDR3 length: 15 residues. CDR1 and CDR2 (germline): SGHTA, FQGNSA. The CDR3 reads CASSLRVGRDSPLHF. The CDR3 coding sequence is TGTGCCAGCAGCTTAAGGGTGGGCCGGGATTCACCCCTCCACTTT. The full variable domain, its missing parts supplied by reference TRBV7-2 and TRBJ1-6, is GAGVSQSPSNKVTEKGKDVELRCDPISGHTALYWYRQSLGQGLEFLIYFQGNSAPDKSGLPSDRFSAERTGGSVSTLTIQRTQQEDSAVYLCASSLRVGRDSPLHFGNGTRLTVT.

This clonotype has at least ten counts. The chain carries TRBV6-5 and TRBJ1-1; no reliable D call. This CDR3 is 14 amino acids long. The germline CDR1 and CDR2 sequences are MNHEY and SVGAGI. V dropped 0 bases and J dropped 7 bases, with 12 bases sitting between them. CDR3 coding DNA: TGTGCCAGCAGTTACTCGCAGAGTAGACTTGAAGCTTTCTTT. Amino acids: CASSYSQSRLEAFF.

The V call is TRBV7-2, the J call TRBJ2-3, with TRBD2 matching over 11 bases. Trimming cost V 0 bases and J 4 bases; bases outside gene matches: 9. This CDR3 region has 18 residues. Germline V lookup: CDR1 SGHTA, CDR2 FQGNSA. The CDR3 bases are TGTGCCAGCAGCTTAGCCCGACTAGCGGGAACCTTGGCAGATACGCAGTATTTT. Residues: CASSLARLAGTLADTQYF.

This clonotype was observed a handful of times. The V and J genes are TRBV11-2 and TRBJ2-5, with D perhaps matching TRBD1 or TRBD2 (6 bases each). Germline V CDR1 and CDR2: SGHAT, FQNNGV. V lost 1 base to trimming and J lost 2 bases, with 14 bases between them. The length of the CDR3 is 16 residues. As DNA, the CDR3 is TGTGCCAGCAGCTTAGTAGGGGGGAGTCCACAAGAGACCCAGTACTTC. Protein sequence: CASSLVGGSPQETQYF.

This clonotype was seen at least ten times. The V gene is TRBV6-5, the J gene TRBJ1-5, with D hard to call. Germline assignment: CDR1 MNHEY and CDR2 SVGAGI. With 4 bases removed from V and 1 base from J, the gap between germline ends came to 17 bases. CDR3 length: 17 amino acids. CDR3 DNA: TGTGCCAGCAGTTCCCTTTCACGGCAGAAAAGCAATCAGCCCCAGCATTTT. It translates to CASSSLSRQKSNQPQHF.

Ten or more counts support this clonotype. The chain has TRBV27 and TRBJ2-7; the D is unclear. Germline V gene lookup returns CDR1 MNHEY and CDR2 SMNVEV (reference sequence). This CDR3 spans 15 amino acids. V shed 4 bases and J shed 2 bases, with 15 bases lying between them. The CDR3 sequence: CASSSPSARPYEQYF. In DNA, the CDR3 is TGTGCCAGCAGTTCACCGTCCGCAAGACCCTACGAGCAGTACTTC.

On this clonotype: This may be a read error: a much more frequent sequence differs by one nucleotide. The chain uses TRBV9 and TRBJ2-5, with a weak D call TRBD1 (5 bases). Per germline, CDR1 SGDLS and CDR2 YYNGEE. CDR3 length: 18 residues. CDR3 in amino acids: CTSSLFPEPWTRQETQYF. The CDR3 bases are TGTACCAGCAGTTTATTCCCCGAACCCTGGACACGCCAAGAGACCCAGTACTTC.

Here the CDR3 reads CASRPTGSAYEQYF. The CDR3, as DNA: TGTGCCAGTAGGCCCACAGGGTCAGCCTACGAGCAGTACTTC. This rearrangement joins TRBV19 to TRBJ2-7, with D maybe TRBD1 (6 bases). Deletions cut 6 bases from V and 2 bases from J, with 14 bases between. CDR1 and CDR2 (germline): LNHDA, SQIVND (reference sequence). The CDR3 has 14 residues.

This clonotype was recorded at least ten times. This sequence joins TRBV11-2 and TRBJ2-4; a weak D match, TRBD1 (5 bases). The germline CDR1 and CDR2 sequences are SGHAT and FQNNGV. The CDR3 spans 15 residues. V was shortened by 4 bases and J by 1 base, with 11 bases between the two germline ends. CDR3 nucleotide sequence: TGTGCCAGCAGCTCTAAGGGGCTGGCCAAAAACATTCAGTACTTC. The encoded protein is CASSSKGLAKNIQYF.

The gene calls are TRBV6-1 and TRBJ2-7, with TRBD2 matching 13 bases. This CDR3 is built from 13 residues. Trimming took 6 bases from V and 9 from J; bases not matched to a gene: 5. Germline V CDR1 and CDR2: MNHNS, SASEGT. The CDR3 loop is CASSRGLAGVQYF. Written as DNA, the CDR3 is TGTGCCAGCAGCCGCGGACTAGCGGGAGTGCAGTACTTC.

V is TRBV20-1 and J is TRBJ1-5, with 9 bases identical to TRBD1. CDR3 length: 16 amino acids. J lost 3 bases, V lost 3 bases, and 9 bases had no gene match. Germline CDR1 DFQATT, CDR2 SNEGSKA (reference sequence). The CDR3, as DNA: TGCAGTGCTAGGGCACAGGGGGCAGGGCTCAATCAGCCCCAGCATTTT. Its translation is CSARAQGAGLNQPQHF.

In this sample, this clonotype turned up a few times. The genes are TRBV15 and TRBJ1-1; weak D call: TRBD1 (5 bases). The CDR3 covers 20 residues. V was clipped by 0 bases and J by 0 bases, with 23 bases between them. CDR1 LNHNV and CDR2 YYDKDF come from the germline V gene (reference sequence). The CDR3 coding sequence is TGTGCCACCAGCAGAGATCAATTCTGGGGAGGAAGGGGCATGAACACTGAAGCTTTCTTT. Translated, it gives CATSRDQFWGGRGMNTEAFF.

The V call is TRBV27, the J call TRBJ2-3; 7 bases are a match to TRBD2. The V gene end was trimmed by 1 base and the J gene end by 5 bases; junction bases not matched to a gene: 9. The CDR3 is made up of 16 amino acids. From germline, CDR1 is MNHEY and CDR2 SMNVEV (reference sequence). DNA of the CDR3: TGTGCCAGCAGTTTATGGGCTAGCGGAGCGGGAGATACGCAGTATTTT. Amino acid sequence: CASSLWASGAGDTQYF.

This rearrangement joins TRBV29-1 to TRBJ2-6, with TRBD2 matching over 7 bases. The CDR3 sequence is 15 residues long. Germline V lookup: CDR1 SQVTM, CDR2 ANQGSEA. V was pared by 3 bases and J by 2 bases, with 4 bases of the junction left unmatched. CDR3 in DNA: TGCAGCGTTGACGGGGAGGGGACTGGGGCCAACGTCCTGACTTTC. This sequence encodes CSVDGEGTGANVLTF.

V is TRBV6-9 and J is TRBJ2-2; 12 positions agree with TRBD2. The CDR3 is 15 residues long. The V gene end was trimmed by 2 bases and the J gene end by 5 bases; junction bases not matched to a gene: 0. CDR1 is MNHGY and CDR2 is SVAAGI in the germline V gene. The DNA of the CDR3 is TGTGCCAGCAGTTATGGACTAGCGGGAACCGGGGAGCTGTTTTTT. Translation: CASSYGLAGTGELFF.